Following are 30 T cell receptor beta chains from one sample sequenced in a study of tissue T cells after allogeneic stem cell transplantation. Generated by immunoSEQ multiplex PCR, the TCRdb table keeps only in-frame clones and is missing some. The table records 25,000 to 30,000 clones, over 75% of them present only once. The sample consisted of blood, taken before transplantation. Every receptor here comes from a woman between 18 and 50 years old who later had graft-versus-host disease after an allogeneic stem cell transplant.

The gene calls are TRBV19 and TRBJ1-1; the D is unclear. From germline, CDR1 is LNHDA and CDR2 SQIVND (reference sequence). This CDR3 spans 15 amino acids. V dropped 0 bases and J dropped 6 bases, with 14 bases sitting between them. CDR3 sequence reads: CASSIDRGQAAEAFF. DNA of the CDR3: TGTGCCAGTAGTATAGATCGAGGGCAGGCCGCTGAAGCTTTCTTT.

The chain uses TRBV18 and TRBJ1-2; tentative D call: TRBD1 (5 bases). This CDR3 has 13 amino acids. Germline values: CDR1 KGHSH, CDR2 LQKENI. Trimming removed 4 bases from V and 5 bases from J, with 11 bases in between. In nucleotides, the CDR3 is TGTGCCAGCTCACAGAACAGGTTGTATGGCTACACCTTC. Translated: CASSQNRLYGYTF.

This clone showed up just once. The gene calls are TRBV4-2 and TRBJ2-7; 14 bases map to TRBD2. CDR3 length: 18 amino acids. The germline gives CDR1 LGHNA, CDR2 YNFKEQ. V lost 1 base and J lost 0; bases outside the gene matches: 5. DNA of the CDR3: TGTGCCAGCAGCCAAGGGGGACTAGCGGGGGCCCTCTCCTACGAGCAGTACTTC. This encodes CASSQGGLAGALSYEQYF.

This clone showed up just a few times. V and J are TRBV7-9 and TRBJ2-7; 7 positions match TRBD1. The germline CDR1 and CDR2 sequences are SEHNR and FQNEAQ (reference sequence). The CDR3 sequence is 13 residues long. V gave up 5 bases and J gave up 6 bases; unmatched junction bases: 7. CDR3 sequence: CASSPTGTVEQYF. In nucleotides, the CDR3 is TGTGCCAGCAGCCCGACAGGGACGGTCGAGCAGTACTTC. Looking up the rest from reference TRBV7-9 and TRBJ2-7 gives the full variable domain: DTGVSQNPRHKITKRGQNVTFRCDPISEHNRLYWYRQTLGQGPEFLTYFQNEAQLEKSRLLSDRFSAERPKGSFSTLEIQRTEQGDSAMYLCASSPTGTVEQYFGPGTRLTVT.

The chain employs TRBV24-1 and TRBJ2-2; D may be TRBD2 (6 bases). The CDR3 runs to 15 residues. V lost 2 bases to trimming and J lost 1 base, with 7 bases between them. Germline CDR1 and CDR2: KGHDR and SFDVKD. CDR3 in DNA: TGTGCCACCAGTGATTGGCGGGGGAACACCGGGGAGCTGTTTTTT. Amino acid sequence: CATSDWRGNTGELFF.

The chain recombines TRBV6-5 with TRBJ1-6, with D perhaps TRBD1 (6 bases). The CDR3 is made up of 15 amino acids. The germline V gene has CDR1 MNHEY and CDR2 SVGAGI. V was clipped by 7 bases and J by 8 bases, with 18 bases between them. As DNA, the CDR3 is TGTGCCAGCAACCCGACAGGAAAGCCCTATTCACCCCTCCACTTT. Protein product: CASNPTGKPYSPLHF.

The rearrangement links TRBV24-1 to TRBJ2-4; the match to TRBD2 covers 13 bases. Germline CDR1 is KGHDR and CDR2 is SFDVKD. The CDR3 runs 15 residues. Losses at the gene ends were 4 bases for V and 8 bases for J; bases not matched to a gene: 4. This chain's CDR3 is CATSDPGTSGDIQYF. CDR3 bases: TGTGCCACCAGTGACCCAGGGACTAGCGGGGACATTCAGTACTTC.

The rearrangement uses TRBV5-1 and TRBJ1-2; tentatively, D is TRBD1 (5 bases). Trimming removed 0 bases from V and 8 bases from J, with 17 bases in between. Germline V lookup: CDR1 SGHRS, CDR2 YFSETQ. CDR3 length: 15 amino acids. CDR3 sequence: CASSLDGPGSRGYTF. The CDR3 bases are TGCGCCAGCAGCTTGGACGGCCCAGGGAGTAGAGGCTACACCTTC. Supplemented by reference TRBV5-1 and TRBJ1-2, the full variable domain reads KAGVTQTPRYLIKTRGQQVTLSCSPISGHRSVSWYQQTPGQGLQFLFEYFSETQRNKGNFPGRFSGRQFSNSRSEMNVSTLELGDSALYLCASSLDGPGSRGYTFGSGTRLTVV.

This clone was counted only a few times. The chain carries TRBV10-1 and TRBJ2-1; TRBD2 matches at 8 bases. The junction had 1 base not matched to a gene; V was cut back by 5 bases and J by 7 bases. Germline V gene lookup returns CDR1 WNHNN and CDR2 SYGVQD (reference sequence). The CDR3 runs 12 residues. The CDR3 sequence is CASSPSGNEQFF. CDR3 nucleotides: TGCGCCAGCAGTCCTAGCGGGAATGAGCAGTTCTTC.

The genes are TRBV6-4 and TRBJ1-1; D unclear. Trimming pared 7 bases from V and 8 bases from J, leaving 17 bases between. The CDR3 is made up of 13 amino acids. Germline V lookup: CDR1 MRHNA, CDR2 SNTAGT. CDR3 nucleotides: TGTGCCAGCATACGACCGGGGAATGGAGAAGCTTTCTTT. Protein sequence: CASIRPGNGEAFF.

V gene TRBV7-9 combines with J gene TRBJ2-2; unclear D gene. The germline CDR1 and CDR2 sequences are SEHNR and FQNEAQ (reference sequence). CDR3 size: 15 residues. The germline V and J ends were trimmed by 2 bases and 0 bases, with 7 bases remaining between them. The CDR3 nucleotides read TGTGCCAGCAGCTTACGAGACGCGAACACCGGGGAGCTGTTTTTT. As protein: CASSLRDANTGELFF.

Turning to this clone: Germline is not matched at one junction end, which may reflect a read error. This chain connects TRBV7-8 to TRBJ1-2, with 12 bases matching TRBD1. Germline V lookup: CDR1 SGHVS, CDR2 FQNEAQ. This CDR3 comprises 18 residues. The CDR3 DNA is TGTGCCAGCAGGCGCCAGAGGGGGACAGGGGGCGTTGGCTATGGCCACACCTTC. Its translation is CASRRQRGTGGVGYGHTF. Filled out from reference TRBV7-8 and TRBJ1-2, the complete variable domain reads GAGVSQSPRYKVAKRGQDVALRCDPISGHVSLFWYQQALGQGPEFLTYFQNEAQLDKSGLPSDRFFAERPEGSVSTLKIQRTQQEDSAVYLCASRRQRGTGGVGYGHTFGSGTRLTVV.

This chain links TRBV20-1 with TRBJ1-5; D might be TRBD1 (5 bases). The CDR3 length is 13 residues. Germline loops: CDR1 DFQATT, CDR2 SNEGSKA (reference sequence). Trimming removed 3 bases at V and 5 bases at J, with 11 bases between. The DNA of the CDR3 is TGCAGTGCTAGTGGAGGGGCCGATCAGCCCCAGCATTTT. It specifies CSASGGADQPQHF.

This clone has only one observation. The rearrangement uses TRBV3-1 (or the pseudogene TRBV3-2) and TRBJ2-2; D perhaps matches TRBD1 (6 bases). This CDR3 spans 16 amino acids. The germline CDR1 and CDR2 sequences are LGHDT and YNNKEL (reference sequence). The ends were cut back, 4 bases at V and 0 bases at J, with 12 bases in the middle. CDR3 DNA: TGTGCCAGCAGCCCGTGGAGGACAGCGAACACCGGGGAGCTGTTTTTT. Its protein product is CASSPWRTANTGELFF.

This sequence joins TRBV18 and TRBJ2-1; no clear D. Trimming took 2 bases from V and 4 from J, leaving 9 bases between them. The CDR3 spans 14 residues. The V gene's germline CDR1 is KGHSH and CDR2 LQKENI. CDR3 region: CASSPTRTYNEQFF. The CDR3 DNA is TGTGCCAGCTCACCAACCAGGACGTACAATGAGCAGTTCTTC.

V usage is TRBV13 and J usage is TRBJ2-1; D could derive from TRBD1 or TRBD2 (6 bases each). V dropped 5 bases and J dropped 14 bases, with 25 bases sitting between them. This CDR3 has 15 amino acids. CDR1 and CDR2 from the germline V gene are PRHDT and FYEKMQ (reference sequence). The CDR3 sequence: CASSGGGRPATVEFF. The CDR3 nucleotides are TGTGCCAGCAGCGGAGGGGGGCGCCCCGCAACTGTTGAGTTCTTC.

This chain links TRBV7-8 with TRBJ2-3; 8 bases line up with TRBD1. The CDR3 sequence is 14 residues long. In germline, CDR1 is SGHVS, CDR2 FQNEAQ. Losses at the gene ends were 5 bases for V and 1 base for J; bases not matched to a gene: 2. The CDR3 protein is CASSPTGGTDTQYF. CDR3 in DNA: TGTGCCAGCAGCCCGACAGGGGGCACAGATACGCAGTATTTT.

This clone was observed a few times. The V call is TRBV10-1, the J call TRBJ1-1; D unclear. The germline V gene has CDR1 WNHNN and CDR2 SYGVQD (reference sequence). The CDR3 runs 12 residues. Between the trimmed V and J ends, which lost 3 bases and 7 bases, there was a span of 9 bases. The CDR3 here is CASSDPGGEAFF. The CDR3 nucleotides are TGCGCCAGCAGTGACCCCGGCGGTGAAGCTTTCTTT.

The genes are TRBV5-1 and TRBJ2-2; 7 positions match TRBD1. This CDR3 spans 14 amino acids. Germline V CDR1 and CDR2: SGHRS, YFSETQ. With V trimmed by 6 bases and J by 3 bases, 5 bases remained unmatched. The CDR3 protein is CASIDRAYTGELFF. CDR3 DNA: TGCGCCAGCATCGACAGGGCGTACACCGGGGAGCTGTTTTTT.

J is TRBJ1-4 and V is TRBV5-1, with 9 positions matching TRBD1. Per germline, CDR1 SGHRS and CDR2 YFSETQ. There are 16 residues in the CDR3. Trimming took 4 bases from V and 2 from J; bases not matched to a gene: 6. The CDR3: CASSKGQGLTNEKLFF. For the CDR3, the DNA is TGCGCCAGCAGCAAGGGACAGGGTCTCACTAATGAAAAACTGTTTTTT.

The chain joins TRBV3-1 (or the pseudogene TRBV3-2) to TRBJ2-2, with D perhaps matching TRBD1 or TRBD2 (5 bases each). V was trimmed by 5 bases and J by 5 bases, leaving 18 bases between them. CDR3 length equals 16 residues. Germline V gene sequence: CDR1 LGHDT, CDR2 YNNKEL (reference sequence). CDR3 DNA: TGTGCCAGCAGCTCCAGTGGGGACGTAAGAACCGGGGAGCTGTTTTTT. Translated, it gives CASSSSGDVRTGELFF.

CDR3 region: CASSEQLKLFF. CDR3 nucleotides: TGTGCCAGCAGTGAACAGTTAAAACTGTTTTTT. This chain connects TRBV2 to TRBJ1-4, with D unclear. Germline V lookup: CDR1 SNHLY, CDR2 FYNNEI. This CDR3 has 11 amino acids. V lost 2 bases to trimming and J lost 10 bases, with 5 bases between them.

V usage is TRBV2 and J usage is TRBJ1-2, with 9 bases that match TRBD1. The junction had 4 bases not matched to a gene; V was cut back by 0 bases and J by 2 bases. The CDR3 runs to 16 residues. In germline, CDR1 is SNHLY, CDR2 FYNNEI. CDR3 nucleotide sequence: TGTGCCAGCAGTGAAGCTGCCGGGACAGGGAACTATGGCTACACCTTC. This sequence encodes CASSEAAGTGNYGYTF.

The rearrangement joins TRBV7-2 to TRBJ2-7; TRBD1 matches 7 bases. Trimming cost V 6 bases and J 1 base; bases outside gene matches: 6. Per the germline V gene, CDR1 is SGHTA and CDR2 is FQGNSA. This CDR3 is 14 amino acids long. The CDR3 DNA is TGTGCCAGCAGGACGGGACAGCCTTCCTACGAGCAGTACTTC. Protein: CASRTGQPSYEQYF.

The chain carries TRBV15 and TRBJ1-1; D is unclear. Trimming stripped 9 bases from V and 0 bases from J, with 14 bases between. The CDR3 loop spans 14 amino acids. From germline, CDR1 is LNHNV and CDR2 YYDKDF (reference sequence). CDR3 sequence (DNA): TGTGCCACTGAGCCGAGCACCATGAACACTGAAGCTTTCTTT. This codes for CATEPSTMNTEAFF.

This chain links TRBV19 with TRBJ2-6, with TRBD1 as a possible D gene (6 bases). The V gene lost 7 bases and the J gene lost 4 bases, with 17 bases spanning the gap. This CDR3 comprises 16 residues. The germline V gene encodes CDR1 LNHDA and CDR2 SQIVND (reference sequence). The CDR3 loop is CASTGQIAPGANVLTF. DNA of the CDR3: TGTGCCAGTACAGGACAGATCGCTCCCGGGGCCAACGTCCTGACTTTC.

The V call is TRBV9, the J call TRBJ1-1; possibly TRBD1 for D (6 bases). Germline CDR1 SGDLS, CDR2 YYNGEE. The CDR3 has 14 amino acids. V was pared by 3 bases and J by 1 base, with 10 bases between. The CDR3 coding sequence is TGTGCCAGCAGCGCGGAGGGGGGGAACACTGAAGCTTTCTTT. Encoded protein: CASSAEGGNTEAFF. Drawing the rest from reference TRBV9 and TRBJ1-1, the complete variable domain is DSGVTQTPKHLITATGQRVTLRCSPRSGDLSVYWYQQSLDQGLQFLIQYYNGEERAKGNILERFSAQQFPDLHSELNLSSLELGDSALYFCASSAEGGNTEAFFGQGTRLTVV.

The genes are TRBV9 and TRBJ2-1; 7 positions agree with TRBD1. Per germline, CDR1 SGDLS and CDR2 YYNGEE. J lost 2 bases, V lost 4 bases, and 9 bases had no gene match. CDR3 length: 16 residues. CDR3 loop: CASSTQDRVPYNEQFF. CDR3 in DNA: TGTGCCAGCAGCACACAAGACAGGGTCCCCTACAATGAGCAGTTCTTC.

The genes are TRBV18 and TRBJ2-7; D not certain. Trimming left V 2 bases short and J 0 bases short, with 14 bases between. Germline V gene lookup returns CDR1 KGHSH and CDR2 LQKENI. The CDR3 extends over 16 amino acids. Here the CDR3 reads CASSPYTPRSSYEQYF. CDR3 sequence (DNA): TGTGCCAGCTCACCATACACGCCGAGGAGCTCCTACGAGCAGTACTTC.

The V and J genes are TRBV7-8 and TRBJ1-2, with 7 bases identical to TRBD1. The ends lost 3 bases at V and 7 bases at J; junction bases unmatched: 5. Germline V gene lookup returns CDR1 SGHVS and CDR2 FQNEAQ. This CDR3 has 13 amino acids. CDR3 DNA sequence: TGTGCCAGCAGCTTCAGGGGGGCGGGTGGCTACACCTTC. Translation gives CASSFRGAGGYTF.